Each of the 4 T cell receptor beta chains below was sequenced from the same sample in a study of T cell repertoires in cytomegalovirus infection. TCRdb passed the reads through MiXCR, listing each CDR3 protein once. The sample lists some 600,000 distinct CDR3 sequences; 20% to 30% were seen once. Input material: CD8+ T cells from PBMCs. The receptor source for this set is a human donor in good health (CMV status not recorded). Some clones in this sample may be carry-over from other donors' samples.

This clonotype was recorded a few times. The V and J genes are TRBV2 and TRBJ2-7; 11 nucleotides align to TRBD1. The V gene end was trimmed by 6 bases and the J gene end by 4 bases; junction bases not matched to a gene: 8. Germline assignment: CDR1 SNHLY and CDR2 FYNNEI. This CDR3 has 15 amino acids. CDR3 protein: CASSGWTGGVYEQYF. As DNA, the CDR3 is TGTGCCAGCAGCGGGTGGACAGGGGGCGTTTACGAGCAGTACTTC.

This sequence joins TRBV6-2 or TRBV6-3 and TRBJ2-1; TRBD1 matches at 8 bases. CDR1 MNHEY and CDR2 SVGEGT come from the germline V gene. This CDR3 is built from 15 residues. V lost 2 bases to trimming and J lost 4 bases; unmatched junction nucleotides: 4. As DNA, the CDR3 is TGTGCCAGCAGTTACCGCCGGGACAGGTACAATGAGCAGTTCTTC. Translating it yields CASSYRRDRYNEQFF.

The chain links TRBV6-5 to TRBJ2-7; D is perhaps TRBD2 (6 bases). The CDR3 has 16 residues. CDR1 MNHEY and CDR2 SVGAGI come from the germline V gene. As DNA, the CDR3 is TGTGTCAGCAAAACTAAAAACCCGCGGGGTAAGGGCGAGCAGTACGTC. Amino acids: CVSKTKNPRGKGEQYV.

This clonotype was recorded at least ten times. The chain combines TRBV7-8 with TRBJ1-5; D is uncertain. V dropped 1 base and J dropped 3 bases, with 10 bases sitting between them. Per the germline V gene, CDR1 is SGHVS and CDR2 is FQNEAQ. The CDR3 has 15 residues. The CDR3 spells CASSLEAADNQPQHF. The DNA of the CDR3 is TGTGCCAGCAGCTTAGAGGCGGCAGACAATCAGCCCCAGCATTTT.